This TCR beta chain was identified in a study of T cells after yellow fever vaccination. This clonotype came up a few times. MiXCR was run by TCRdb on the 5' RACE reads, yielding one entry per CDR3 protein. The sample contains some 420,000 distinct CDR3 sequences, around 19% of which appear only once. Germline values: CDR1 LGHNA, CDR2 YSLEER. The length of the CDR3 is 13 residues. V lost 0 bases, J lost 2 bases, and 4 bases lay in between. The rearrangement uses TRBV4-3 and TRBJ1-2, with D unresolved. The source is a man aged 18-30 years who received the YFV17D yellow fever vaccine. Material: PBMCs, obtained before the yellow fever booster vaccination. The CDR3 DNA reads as TGCGCCAGCAGCCAAGATAACAACTATGGCTACACCTTC. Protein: CASSQDNNYGYTF.